This TCR beta chain was recorded in a study of blood T cell repertoires in COVID-19. Study context: PBMCs, B-cell-depleted T cells, or T cells were the source of the cDNA or gDNA that made up the material.

Original processing methods: Amplification from reference gene primers served as the basis for estimated nucleated cell counts. Method: immunoSEQ multiplex PCR; TCRdb's copy keeps in-frame clones and lacks some. The DNA gave D and trimming, while V, J and clone size come from that table. The sample lists about 200,000 clones, about 85% occurring once. What was sequenced was peripheral blood. This receptor was obtained from a woman over 75 with acute or convalescent COVID-19.

The chain's CDR3 is CAWSGGQGGNEKLFF. The CDR3 bases are TGTGCCTGGAGTGGGGGGCAGGGGGGTAATGAAAAACTGTTTTTT. The chain employs TRBV30 and TRBJ1-4; 7 nucleotides agree with TRBD1. The J segment lost 4 bases and the V segment lost 1 base, leaving 6 bases of the junction unmatched. There are 15 residues in the CDR3. Germline V gives CDR1 GTSNPN, CDR2 SVGIG (reference sequence).